The following is a T cell receptor beta chain sequence with its context. These data come from a study of shared clonotypes between healthy human individuals. Sequenced by immunoSEQ multiplex PCR; TCRdb stores in-frame clones only, minus some. The sample lists about 870,000 clones; about 92% were seen once. Terminally differentiated effector memory CD45RA+ cells were excluded by CCR7 positive selection of CD45RO-negative cells. V shed 2 bases, J shed 1 base, and the junction held 6 bases outside the gene matches. The CDR3 is 16 amino acids. The germline V gene encodes CDR1 SNHLY and CDR2 FYNNEI. The V gene is TRBV2, the J gene TRBJ2-3, with 7 bases identical to TRBD1. The sequence was collected from a man in his thirties or forties in good health. The sequenced material came from naive CD8+ T cells sorted from blood. The CDR3 DNA is TGTGCCAGCAGTGAAAGGGCAGGGGGTCGCACAGATACGCAGTATTTT. It codes for CASSERAGGRTDTQYF. The full variable domain, in which reference TRBV2 and TRBJ2-3 provide the parts outside the CDR3, is EPEVTQTPSHQVTQMGQEVILRCVPISNHLYFYWYRQILGQKVEFLVSFYNNEISEKSEIFDDQFSVERPDGSNFTLKIRSTKLEDSAMYFCASSERAGGRTDTQYFGPGTRLTVL.